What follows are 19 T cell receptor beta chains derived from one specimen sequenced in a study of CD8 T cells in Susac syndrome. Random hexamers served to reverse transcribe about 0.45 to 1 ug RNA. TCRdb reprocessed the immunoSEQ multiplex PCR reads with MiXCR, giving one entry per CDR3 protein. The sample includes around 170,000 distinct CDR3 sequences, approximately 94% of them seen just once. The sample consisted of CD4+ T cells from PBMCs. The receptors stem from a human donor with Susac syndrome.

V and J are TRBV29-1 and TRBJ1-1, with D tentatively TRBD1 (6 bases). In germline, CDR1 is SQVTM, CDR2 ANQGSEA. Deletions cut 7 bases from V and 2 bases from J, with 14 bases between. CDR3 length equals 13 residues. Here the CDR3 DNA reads TGCAGCGCCGTAAAACAGGGAAACACTGAAGCTTTCTTT. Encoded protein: CSAVKQGNTEAFF.

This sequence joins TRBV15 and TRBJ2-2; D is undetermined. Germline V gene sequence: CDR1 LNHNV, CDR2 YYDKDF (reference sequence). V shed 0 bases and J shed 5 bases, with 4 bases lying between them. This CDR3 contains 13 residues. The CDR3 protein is CATSRDITGELFF. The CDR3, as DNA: TGTGCCACCAGCAGAGATATAACCGGGGAGCTGTTTTTT.

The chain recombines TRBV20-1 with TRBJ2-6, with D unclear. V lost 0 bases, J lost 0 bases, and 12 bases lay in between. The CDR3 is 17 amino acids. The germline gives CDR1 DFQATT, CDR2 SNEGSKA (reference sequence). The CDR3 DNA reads TGCAGTGCTAGAGATTATTCCTCAAGCTCTGGGGCCAACGTCCTGACTTTC. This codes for CSARDYSSSSGANVLTF.

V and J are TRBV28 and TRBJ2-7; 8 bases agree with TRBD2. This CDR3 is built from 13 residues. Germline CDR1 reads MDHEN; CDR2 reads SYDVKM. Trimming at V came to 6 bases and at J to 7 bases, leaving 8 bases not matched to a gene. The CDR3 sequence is CASSLGGAWEQYF. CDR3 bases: TGTGCCAGCAGCCTCGGGGGGGCCTGGGAGCAGTACTTC.

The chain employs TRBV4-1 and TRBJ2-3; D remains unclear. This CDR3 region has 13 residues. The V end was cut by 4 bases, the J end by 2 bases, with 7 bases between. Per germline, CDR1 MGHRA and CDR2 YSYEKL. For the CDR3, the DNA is TGCGCCAGCAGCCCTCCGACCACAGATACGCAGTATTTT. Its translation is CASSPPTTDTQYF.

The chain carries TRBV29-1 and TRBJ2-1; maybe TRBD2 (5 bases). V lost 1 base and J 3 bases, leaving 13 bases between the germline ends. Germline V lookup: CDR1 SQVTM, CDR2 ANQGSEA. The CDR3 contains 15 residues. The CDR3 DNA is TGCAGCGTTGAAGTTCGAGGGATCAACTACAATGAGCAGTTCTTC. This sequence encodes CSVEVRGINYNEQFF.

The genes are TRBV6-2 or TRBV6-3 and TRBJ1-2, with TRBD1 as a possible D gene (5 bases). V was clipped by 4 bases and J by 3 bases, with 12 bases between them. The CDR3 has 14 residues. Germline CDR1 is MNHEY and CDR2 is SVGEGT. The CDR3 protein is CASSSAGTDYGYTF. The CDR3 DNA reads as TGTGCCAGCAGTTCCGCCGGGACGGACTATGGCTACACCTTC.

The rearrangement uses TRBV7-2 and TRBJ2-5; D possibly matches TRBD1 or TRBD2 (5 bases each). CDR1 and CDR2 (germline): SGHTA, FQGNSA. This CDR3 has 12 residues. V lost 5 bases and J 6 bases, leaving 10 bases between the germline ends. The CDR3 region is CASSAGTQTQYF. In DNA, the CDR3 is TGTGCCAGCAGCGCCGGGACCCAGACCCAGTACTTC.

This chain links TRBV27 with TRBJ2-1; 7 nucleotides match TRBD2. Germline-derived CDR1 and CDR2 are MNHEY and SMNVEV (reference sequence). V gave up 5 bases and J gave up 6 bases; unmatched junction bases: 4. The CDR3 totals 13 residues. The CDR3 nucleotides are TGTGCCAGCAGTCTCGGGGGGAGCAATGAGCAGTTCTTC. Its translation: CASSLGGSNEQFF.

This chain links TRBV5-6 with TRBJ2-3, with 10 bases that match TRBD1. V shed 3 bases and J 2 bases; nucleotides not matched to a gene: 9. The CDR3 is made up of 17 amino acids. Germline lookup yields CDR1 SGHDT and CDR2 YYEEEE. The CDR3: CASSSFWTGGTTDTQYF. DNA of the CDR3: TGTGCCAGCAGCTCCTTCTGGACAGGGGGTACCACAGATACGCAGTATTTT.

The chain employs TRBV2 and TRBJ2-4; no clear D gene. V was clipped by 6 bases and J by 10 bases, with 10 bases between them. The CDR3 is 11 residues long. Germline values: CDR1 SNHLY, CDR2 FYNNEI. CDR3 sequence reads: CASSALGIQYF. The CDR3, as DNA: TGTGCCAGCAGCGCCCTAGGGATTCAGTACTTC.

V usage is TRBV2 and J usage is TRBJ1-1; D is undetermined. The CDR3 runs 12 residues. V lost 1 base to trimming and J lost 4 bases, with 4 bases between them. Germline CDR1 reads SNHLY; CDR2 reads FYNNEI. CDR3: CASSEGFTEAFF. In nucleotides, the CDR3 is TGTGCCAGCAGTGAAGGATTCACTGAAGCTTTCTTT.

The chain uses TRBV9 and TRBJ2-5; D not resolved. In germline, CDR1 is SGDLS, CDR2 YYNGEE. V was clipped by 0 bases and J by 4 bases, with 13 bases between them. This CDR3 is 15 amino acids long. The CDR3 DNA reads TGTGCCAGCAGCGTAGGAGACCGGACGCCAGAGACCCAGTACTTC. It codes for CASSVGDRTPETQYF.

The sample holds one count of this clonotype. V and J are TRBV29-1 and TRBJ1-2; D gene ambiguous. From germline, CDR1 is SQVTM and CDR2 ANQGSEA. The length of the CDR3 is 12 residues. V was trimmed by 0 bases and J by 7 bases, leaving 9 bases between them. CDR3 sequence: CSVEDLGVGYTF. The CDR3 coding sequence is TGCAGCGTTGAAGATCTTGGGGTTGGCTACACCTTC.

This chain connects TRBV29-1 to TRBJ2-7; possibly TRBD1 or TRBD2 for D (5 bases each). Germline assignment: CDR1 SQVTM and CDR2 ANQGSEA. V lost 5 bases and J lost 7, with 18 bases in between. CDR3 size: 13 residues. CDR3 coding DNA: TGCAGCGTTTTGGGGGTGATAACTCGGGAGCAGTACTTC. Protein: CSVLGVITREQYF.

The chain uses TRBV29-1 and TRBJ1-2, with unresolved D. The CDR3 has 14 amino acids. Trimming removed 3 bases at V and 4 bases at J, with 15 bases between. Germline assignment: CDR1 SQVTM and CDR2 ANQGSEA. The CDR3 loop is CSVDPLGQAYGYTF. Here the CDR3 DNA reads TGCAGCGTTGATCCGCTTGGCCAGGCCTATGGCTACACCTTC.

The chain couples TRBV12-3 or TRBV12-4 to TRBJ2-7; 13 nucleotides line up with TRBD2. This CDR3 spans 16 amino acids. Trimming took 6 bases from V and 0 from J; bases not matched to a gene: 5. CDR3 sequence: CASSLGLAGASYEQYF. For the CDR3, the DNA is TGTGCCAGCAGCCTAGGACTAGCGGGAGCCTCCTACGAGCAGTACTTC.

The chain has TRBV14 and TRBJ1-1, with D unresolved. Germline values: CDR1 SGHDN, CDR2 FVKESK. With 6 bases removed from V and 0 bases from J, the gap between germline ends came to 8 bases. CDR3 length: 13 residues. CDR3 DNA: TGTGCCAGCAGTCTTGATATGAACACTGAAGCTTTCTTT. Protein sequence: CASSLDMNTEAFF. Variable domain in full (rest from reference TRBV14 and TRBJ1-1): EAGVTQFPSHSVIEKGQTVTLRCDPISGHDNLYWYRRVMGKEIKFLLHFVKESKQDESGMPNNRFLAERTGGTYSTLKVQPAELEDSGVYFCASSLDMNTEAFFGQGTRLTVV.

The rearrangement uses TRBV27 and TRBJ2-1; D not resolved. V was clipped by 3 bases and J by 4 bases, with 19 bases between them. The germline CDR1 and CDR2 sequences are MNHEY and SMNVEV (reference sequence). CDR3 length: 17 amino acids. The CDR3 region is CASSLGELDIRYNEQFF. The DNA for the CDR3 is TGTGCCAGCAGTTTGGGTGAGCTAGACATCCGTTACAATGAGCAGTTCTTC.